The 28 T cell receptor beta chains below all came from one sample that was sequenced in a study of cytotoxic CD8 clonotypes in ibrutinib-treated CLL. Sequencing was performed with immunoSEQ multiplex PCR; in TCRdb, only in-frame clones are kept and a portion is missing. The sample records tens of thousands of clones, over 50% being singletons. Sample: PBMCs, taken after 24 months of ibrutinib treatment. The source is a human donor with chronic lymphocytic leukemia.

The chain has TRBV29-1 and TRBJ2-1; 8 bases map to TRBD2. The CDR3 has 15 residues. Unmatched junction bases numbered 12, after V lost 6 bases and J lost 5 bases. The germline CDR1 and CDR2 sequences are SQVTM and ANQGSEA. CDR3 DNA: TGCAGCGTCGGGAGGGACTCCGGCTTTAACAATGAGCAGTTCTTC. Its protein is CSVGRDSGFNNEQFF.

The chain links TRBV5-1 to TRBJ2-1; a possible D gene is TRBD2 (5 bases). Trimming pared 0 bases from V and 6 bases from J, leaving 10 bases between. The germline V gene has CDR1 SGHRS and CDR2 YFSETQ. The CDR3 runs to 14 residues. The CDR3: CASSLGGSVNEQFF. The CDR3 nucleotides read TGCGCCAGCAGCTTGGGGGGTAGCGTCAATGAGCAGTTCTTC.

The chain employs TRBV6-5 and TRBJ1-2; D not certain. Germline loops: CDR1 MNHEY, CDR2 SVGAGI. Trimming pared 2 bases from V and 7 bases from J, leaving 8 bases between. The CDR3 has 12 amino acids. The CDR3, as DNA: TGTGCCAGCAGTTACCGAGGTTTTGGCTACACCTTC. Translating gives CASSYRGFGYTF.

The chain recombines TRBV5-1 with TRBJ2-5; 12 nucleotides line up with TRBD1. The germline CDR1 and CDR2 sequences are SGHRS and YFSETQ. The CDR3 runs to 18 residues. The junction had 11 bases not matched to a gene; V was cut back by 0 bases and J by 5 bases. The CDR3 DNA follows: TGCGCCAGCAGCTTGGTACCTAGGGACAGGGGGCTTTTGGAGACCCAGTACTTC. Protein product: CASSLVPRDRGLLETQYF.

The CDR3 is CSVEGVGGYTF. DNA of the CDR3: TGCAGCGTTGAGGGGGTGGGCGGCTACACCTTC. V and J are TRBV29-1 and TRBJ1-2; D might be TRBD1 (5 bases). Germline V CDR1 and CDR2: SQVTM, ANQGSEA. Trimming pared 3 bases from V and 8 bases from J, leaving 10 bases between. The CDR3 contains 11 residues.

This clone was seen only a few times. The chain is built from TRBV10-3 and TRBJ2-7; 10 nucleotides line up with TRBD1. The CDR3 has 13 amino acids. V dropped 10 bases and J dropped 5; count of bases not matched to a gene: 8. CDR1 is ENHRY and CDR2 is SYGVKD in the germline V gene. Here the CDR3 DNA reads TGTGCCACCCTACCGGGACAGGGGAACGAGCAGTACTTC. Its translation is CATLPGQGNEQYF.

V usage is TRBV6-5 and J usage is TRBJ2-3; 10 nucleotides line up with TRBD1. Germline V gene lookup returns CDR1 MNHEY and CDR2 SVGAGI. The CDR3 consists of 15 residues. V was pared by 5 bases and J by 7 bases, with 9 bases of the junction left unmatched. The CDR3 protein is CASSRAGTGVNTQYF. CDR3 in DNA: TGTGCCAGCAGTCGCGCCGGGACAGGGGTAAATACGCAGTATTTT.

V usage is TRBV28 and J usage is TRBJ1-5; the D gene is possibly TRBD1 (5 bases). Germline V CDR1 and CDR2: MDHEN, SYDVKM. The CDR3 is 14 amino acids. V gave up 3 bases and J gave up 4 bases, with 10 bases separating them. Here the CDR3 DNA reads TGTGCCAGCAGTTTGCGGGGGACGAATCAGCCCCAGCATTTT. It encodes CASSLRGTNQPQHF.

V is TRBV11-2 and J is TRBJ1-2; TRBD1 might be the D (6 bases). Trimming left V 6 bases short and J 6 bases short, with 17 bases between. Germline V CDR1 and CDR2: SGHAT, FQNNGV. This CDR3 has 14 residues. Here the CDR3 reads CASRHALQGNGYTF. In DNA, the CDR3 is TGTGCCAGCAGACACGCGCTACAGGGTAATGGCTACACCTTC.

V is TRBV6-1 and J is TRBJ1-2; no clear D. The CDR3 is made up of 14 amino acids. V was cut by 7 bases and J by 0 bases, with 12 bases left in between. Looked up from germline, CDR1 is MNHNS and CDR2 is SASEGT. The CDR3 reads CASTSRGTNYGYTF. DNA for the CDR3: TGTGCCAGCACGTCACGCGGAACTAACTATGGCTACACCTTC.

The rearrangement uses TRBV10-1 and TRBJ2-7; 9 bases fit TRBD2. The CDR3 length is 16 residues. V gave up 0 bases and J gave up 2 bases; unmatched junction bases: 5. Germline CDR1 reads WNHNN; CDR2 reads SYGVQD (reference sequence). For the CDR3, the DNA is TGCGCCAGCAGTGAGTCACGGACTAGCGAGACCTACGAGCAGTACTTC. Translation: CASSESRTSETYEQYF.

The chain combines TRBV27 with TRBJ2-1; 9 bases line up with TRBD2. The CDR3 spans 15 residues. The J segment lost 4 bases and the V segment lost 2 bases, leaving 3 bases of the junction unmatched. CDR1 is MNHEY and CDR2 is SMNVEV in the germline V gene (reference sequence). CDR3 sequence: CASSLRTSAYNEQFF. The CDR3 DNA is TGTGCCAGCAGTTTACGGACTAGCGCTTACAATGAGCAGTTCTTC.

This clone occurred a few times. CDR3 DNA sequence: TGTGCCAGCAGTTACAGGGGACAGGCCTACAATGAGCAGTTCTTC. Translated: CASSYRGQAYNEQFF. V is TRBV6-5 and J is TRBJ2-1; 8 bases fit TRBD1. V was clipped by 2 bases and J by 2 bases; unmatched bases: 2. The CDR3 contains 15 residues. From germline, CDR1 is MNHEY and CDR2 SVGAGI.

In this sample, this clone turned up a few times. The rearrangement joins TRBV4-2 to TRBJ1-2, with 7 bases aligning to TRBD1. Germline loops: CDR1 LGHNA, CDR2 YNFKEQ. CDR3 length: 15 amino acids. Trimming at V came to 3 bases and at J to 2 bases, leaving 6 bases not matched to a gene. The CDR3 reads CASSQSGQLNYGYTF. CDR3 DNA: TGTGCCAGCAGCCAGTCGGGACAGCTCAACTATGGCTACACCTTC.

The chain has TRBV19 and TRBJ2-5, with 9 bases identical to TRBD2. J was trimmed by 5 bases and V by 7 bases; bases with no gene match: 11. This CDR3 is built from 15 residues. Germline V CDR1 and CDR2: LNHDA, SQIVND (reference sequence). The CDR3 loop reads CASKEAGGPGETQYF. Here the CDR3 DNA reads TGTGCCAGTAAGGAGGCGGGAGGGCCAGGCGAGACCCAGTACTTC.

J is TRBJ2-1 and V is TRBV5-1; perhaps D is TRBD1 or TRBD2 (5 bases each). Germline CDR1 is SGHRS and CDR2 is YFSETQ. Trimming removed 3 bases from V and 7 bases from J, with 17 bases in between. This CDR3 is 15 amino acids long. CDR3 in DNA: TGCGCCAGCAGCTATACCAGAGGGGCCGGGAATGAGCAGTTCTTC. Amino acid sequence: CASSYTRGAGNEQFF.

This clone has only a few counts. V gene TRBV6-5 combines with J gene TRBJ2-7; 8 bases map to TRBD2. Looked up from germline, CDR1 is MNHEY and CDR2 is SVGAGI. With 6 bases clipped from V and 7 bases from J, the junction kept 14 bases outside the gene matches. The CDR3 is 15 residues long. The CDR3 spells CASSQRGGGGREQYF. The CDR3 DNA is TGTGCCAGCAGCCAACGGGGGGGAGGCGGGCGGGAGCAGTACTTC.

This clone has a handful of counts. The DNA of the CDR3 is TGCGCCAGCAGCCAGGACAGTAACTATGGCTACACCTTC. It yields the protein CASSQDSNYGYTF. The chain combines TRBV5-1 with TRBJ1-2; D is perhaps TRBD1 (6 bases). The CDR3 is 13 amino acids. Germline CDR1 and CDR2: SGHRS and YFSETQ. V lost 4 bases, J lost 1 base, and 8 bases lay in between.

The chain carries TRBV19 and TRBJ2-2; the D is unclear. The CDR3 length is 16 residues. Germline loops: CDR1 LNHDA, CDR2 SQIVND (reference sequence). Trimming removed 6 bases at V and 6 bases at J, with 20 bases between. CDR3 sequence: CASREAGWGSAGELFF. CDR3 bases: TGTGCCAGTAGAGAGGCTGGGTGGGGAAGCGCCGGGGAGCTGTTTTTT.

There are many counts of this clone. This chain links TRBV5-6 with TRBJ1-1, with a weak D call TRBD1 (5 bases). Trimming stripped 0 bases from V and 5 bases from J, with 17 bases between. The CDR3 spans 16 residues. Germline loops: CDR1 SGHDT, CDR2 YYEEEE. In DNA form, the CDR3 reads TGTGCCAGCAGCTTGGGGAAGGGACGTCTGGGGACTGAAGCTTTCTTT. Protein: CASSLGKGRLGTEAFF.

V and J are TRBV5-1 and TRBJ1-3; the match to TRBD1 covers 11 bases. The V and J ends lost 3 bases and 2 bases, in that order; junction bases with no gene match: 7. Germline V gene data show CDR1 as SGHRS and CDR2 as YFSETQ. The CDR3 contains 17 residues. The DNA of the CDR3 is TGCGCCAGCAGCTCCGGACAGGGGGCAACAACTGGAAACACCATATATTTT. It encodes CASSSGQGATTGNTIYF.

The chain employs TRBV6-1 and TRBJ1-2, with TRBD1 matching 8 bases. This CDR3 is 13 amino acids long. The V gene's germline CDR1 is MNHNS and CDR2 SASEGT. V dropped 4 bases and J dropped 8; count of bases not matched to a gene: 6. DNA for the CDR3: TGTGCCAGCAGTGTCCAGGGGGCTCGCGGCTACACCTTC. Its protein product is CASSVQGARGYTF.

V is TRBV7-6 and J is TRBJ1-6; D is perhaps TRBD1 (5 bases). This CDR3 comprises 16 residues. Trimming pared 2 bases from V and 0 bases from J, leaving 8 bases between. Germline CDR1 and CDR2: SGHVS and FNYEAQ. The CDR3 DNA follows: TGTGCCAGCAGCTTAAAAAGGGGCTCCTATAATTCACCCCTCCACTTT. The encoded protein is CASSLKRGSYNSPLHF.

This clone was found a few times. V and J are TRBV4-1 and TRBJ2-1; TRBD1 matches at 7 bases. Germline lookup yields CDR1 MGHRA and CDR2 YSYEKL. Trimming took 4 bases from V and 7 from J; bases not matched to a gene: 7. The length of the CDR3 is 14 residues. CDR3 DNA: TGCGCCAGCAGCCCTGCGACAGGGTTGAATGAGCAGTTCTTC. This gives the protein CASSPATGLNEQFF.

CDR3 protein: CASKGPTRETQYF. CDR3 nucleotide sequence: TGCGCCAGCAAGGGTCCCACGAGGGAGACCCAGTACTTC. The chain recombines TRBV5-1 with TRBJ2-5, with D unresolved. Germline V gives CDR1 SGHRS, CDR2 YFSETQ. The germline V and J ends were trimmed by 6 bases and 5 bases, with 14 bases remaining between them. This CDR3 is 13 amino acids long.

This chain connects TRBV19 to TRBJ2-7, with D maybe TRBD1 (5 bases). Germline V gene lookup returns CDR1 LNHDA and CDR2 SQIVND (reference sequence). The CDR3 runs 14 residues. V was shortened by 7 bases and J by 2 bases, with 15 bases between the two germline ends. The CDR3 is CASNTGHSPYEQYF. In nucleotides, the CDR3 is TGTGCCAGTAACACCGGACACAGTCCCTACGAGCAGTACTTC.

This clone was observed a few times. V and J are TRBV19 and TRBJ1-4, with a possible D match to TRBD1 (5 bases). Germline CDR1 and CDR2: LNHDA and SQIVND (reference sequence). Trimming removed 6 bases from V and 15 bases from J, with 17 bases in between. The CDR3 totals 12 residues. CDR3: CASSPVGGSLFF. The CDR3 bases are TGTGCCAGTAGCCCCGTGGGGGGAAGTTTGTTTTTT.

The gene calls are TRBV28 and TRBJ1-1; D call uncertain. Trimming removed 8 bases at V and 2 bases at J, with 6 bases between. The CDR3 consists of 11 residues. From germline, CDR1 is MDHEN and CDR2 SYDVKM. CDR3 DNA: TGTGCCAGCCGGTCTAACACTGAAGCTTTCTTT. This gives the protein CASRSNTEAFF. Together with reference TRBV28 and TRBJ1-1, the CDR3 gives the full variable domain: DVKVTQSSRYLVKRTGEKVFLECVQDMDHENMFWYRQDPGLGLRLIYFSYDVKMKEKGDIPEGYSVSREKKERFSLILESASTNQTSMYLCASRSNTEAFFGQGTRLTVV.